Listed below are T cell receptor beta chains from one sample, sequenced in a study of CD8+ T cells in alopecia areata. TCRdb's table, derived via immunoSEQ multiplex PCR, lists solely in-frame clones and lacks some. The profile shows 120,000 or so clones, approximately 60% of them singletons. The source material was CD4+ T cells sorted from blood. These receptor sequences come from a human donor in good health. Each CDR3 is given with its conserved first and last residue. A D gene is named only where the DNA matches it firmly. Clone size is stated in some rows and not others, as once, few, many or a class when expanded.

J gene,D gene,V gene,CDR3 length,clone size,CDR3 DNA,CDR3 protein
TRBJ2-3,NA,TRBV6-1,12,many,TGTGCCAGCAGTGAACAAGGAGATACGCAGTATTTT,CASSEQGDTQYF
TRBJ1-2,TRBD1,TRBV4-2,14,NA,TGTGCCAGCAGCCAAGAACACAGGGGCTATGGCTACACCTTC,CASSQEHRGYGYTF
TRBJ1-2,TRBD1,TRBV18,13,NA,TGTGCCAGCTCACCCGGGACAGCATATGGCTACACCTTC,CASSPGTAYGYTF
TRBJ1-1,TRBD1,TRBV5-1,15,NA,TGCGCCAGCAGCACAGACGGACAGGGTAACACTGAAGCTTTCTTT,CASSTDGQGNTEAFF
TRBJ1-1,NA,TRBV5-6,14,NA,TGTGCCAGCAGCTGGGGGATCGGGAACCCTGAAGCTTTCTTT,CASSWGIGNPEAFF
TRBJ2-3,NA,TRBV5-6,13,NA,TGTGCCAGCAGCTTGGACAGCACAGATACGCAGTATTTT,CASSLDSTDTQYF
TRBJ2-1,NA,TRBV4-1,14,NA,TGCGCCAGCAGCCAAGAAAGACAAAAGGATGAGCAGTTCTTC,CASSQERQKDEQFF
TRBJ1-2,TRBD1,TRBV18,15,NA,TGTGCCAGCTCACCTAAATGGCAGGGGGTCGGTGGCTACACCTTC,CASSPKWQGVGGYTF
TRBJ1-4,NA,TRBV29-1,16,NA,TGCAGCGTTAAGGGAGGGAGGGAAAGGGCTAATGAAAAACTGTTTTTT,CSVKGGRERANEKLFF
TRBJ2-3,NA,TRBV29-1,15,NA,TGCAGCGTTGAGCGGGACCCTCGTGGTACAGATACGCAGTATTTT,CSVERDPRGTDTQYF
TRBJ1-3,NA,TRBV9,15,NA,TGTGCCAGCAGCGTCCCGGCCTTGTGGGGAAACACCATATATTTT,CASSVPALWGNTIYF
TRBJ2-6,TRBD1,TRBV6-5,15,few,TGTGCCAGCACCGACAGGGGGCTGGGGGCCAACGTCCTGACTTTC,CASTDRGLGANVLTF
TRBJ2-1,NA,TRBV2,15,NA,TGTGCCAGCAGTGACTCGAGAGCAGGGTGGAATGAGCAGTTCTTC,CASSDSRAGWNEQFF
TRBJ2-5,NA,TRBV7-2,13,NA,TGTGCCAGCAGCAGTGGGTCCGGAGAGACCCAGTACTTC,CASSSGSGETQYF
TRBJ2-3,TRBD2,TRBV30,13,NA,TGTGCCTGGTGTCGGGGGGGCCCGGATACGCAGTATTTT,CAWCRGGPDTQYF
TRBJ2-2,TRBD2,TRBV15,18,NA,TGTGCCACCAGCAGAGAACGGAGCGGGGGGACCTCTGGCGGGGAGCTGTTTTTT,CATSRERSGGTSGGELFF
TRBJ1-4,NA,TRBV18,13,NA,TGTGCCAGCTCACCTGGGTTGAGTGAAAAACTGTTTTTT,CASSPGLSEKLFF
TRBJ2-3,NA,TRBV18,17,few,TGTGCCAGCTCATCCTCCATTTCAGTCCCGGGCGCAGATACGCAGTATTTT,CASSSSISVPGADTQYF
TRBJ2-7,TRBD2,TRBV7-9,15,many,TGTGCCAGCAGCTTAGGCGGGGGGTCCTCCCGCGAGCAGTACTTC,CASSLGGGSSREQYF
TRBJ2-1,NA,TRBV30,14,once,TGTGCCTGGAGTGCCGCCTCGGGGCTCCTAGGGCAGTTCTTC,CAWSAASGLLGQFF
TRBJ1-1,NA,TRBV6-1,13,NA,TGTGCCAGCAGTGAAGCAGGGAGGACTGAAGCTTTCTTT,CASSEAGRTEAFF
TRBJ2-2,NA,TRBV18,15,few,TGTGCCAGCTCACCGGGACTTAGCGGAACCGGGGAGCTGTTTTTT,CASSPGLSGTGELFF
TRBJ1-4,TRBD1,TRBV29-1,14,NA,TGCAGCGTTGTAGGGGGCGTCGCTAATGAAAAACTGTTTTTT,CSVVGGVANEKLFF
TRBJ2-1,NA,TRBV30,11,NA,TGTGCCTGGAAGGGGAAAAATGAGCAGTTCTTC,CAWKGKNEQFF
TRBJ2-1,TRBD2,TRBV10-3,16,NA,TGTGCCATCAGTGAGGCGGCTAGCGGGGGGGCCGGTGAGCAGTTCTTC,CAISEAASGGAGEQFF
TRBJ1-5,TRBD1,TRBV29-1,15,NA,TGCAGCGTGGGGACAGGGGGCCATAGCAATCAGCCCCAGCATTTT,CSVGTGGHSNQPQHF
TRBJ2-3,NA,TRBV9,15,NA,TGTGCCAGCAGCGCCACCCCAGGGGGCACAGATACGCAGTATTTT,CASSATPGGTDTQYF
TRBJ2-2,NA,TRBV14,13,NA,TGTGCCAGCAGTCATGGGCGCCCCTGGGAGCTGTTTTTT,CASSHGRPWELFF
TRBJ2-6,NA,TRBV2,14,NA,TGTGCCAGCCATACAAGCTCTGGGGCCAACGTCCTGACTTTC,CASHTSSGANVLTF
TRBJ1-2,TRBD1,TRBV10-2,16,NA,TGCGCCAGCAGTGAGCCCGGGACAGGGTTAAATCAAGGCTACACCTTC,CASSEPGTGLNQGYTF
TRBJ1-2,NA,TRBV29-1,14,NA,TGCAGCGTTTTGACACCGGGGGTGATTAATGGCTACACCTTC,CSVLTPGVINGYTF
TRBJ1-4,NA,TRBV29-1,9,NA,TGCAGCGGGGGGGAAAAACTGTTTTTT,CSGGEKLFF
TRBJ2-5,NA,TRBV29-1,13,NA,TGCAGCGTACGGGACTCCTCAACAGAGACCCAGTACTTC,CSVRDSSTETQYF
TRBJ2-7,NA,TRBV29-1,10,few,TGCAGCGTTGGTTACGGGGGGCAGTACTTC,CSVGYGGQYF
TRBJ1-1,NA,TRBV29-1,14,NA,TGCAGCGTTGAAGATCCCCGCCAGGGGCGTGAAGCTTTCTTT,CSVEDPRQGREAFF
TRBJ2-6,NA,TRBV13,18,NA,TGTGCCAGCAGCTTAAGCGCTGCCTGGACAGCTGGGGCCAACGTCCTGACTTTC,CASSLSAAWTAGANVLTF
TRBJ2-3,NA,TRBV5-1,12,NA,TGCGCCAGCAGCCCGGGGGAGCCCGCTCTGTATTTT,CASSPGEPALYF
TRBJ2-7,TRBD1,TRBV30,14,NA,TGTGCCTGGAGAGGAAGGCAGGGGGCGGGCGAGCAGTACTTC,CAWRGRQGAGEQYF
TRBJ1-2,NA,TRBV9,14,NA,TGTGCCAGCATGGACGGACCGGTTAACTATGGCTACACCTTC,CASMDGPVNYGYTF
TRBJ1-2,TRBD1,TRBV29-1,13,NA,TGCAGCGTTTGGACAGGGCCTTCGGGTGGCTACACCTTC,CSVWTGPSGGYTF
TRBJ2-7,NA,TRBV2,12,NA,TGTGCCAGCAGTGCCGGTTACTACGAGCAGTACTTC,CASSAGYYEQYF
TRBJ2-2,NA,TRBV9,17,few,TGTGCCAGCAGCGCCTTACCGGGACGGAGGGACACCGGGGAGCTGTTTTTT,CASSALPGRRDTGELFF
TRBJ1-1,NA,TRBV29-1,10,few,TGCAGCGTTGAGCGGGTAGGAACTTTCTTT,CSVERVGTFF
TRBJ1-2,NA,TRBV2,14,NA,TGTGCCAGCAGTGTGGATAGGGGCGTCTATGGCTACACCTTC,CASSVDRGVYGYTF
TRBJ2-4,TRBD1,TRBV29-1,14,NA,TGCAGCGTTGCAGGGGGCGAAACCAAAAACATTCAGTACTTC,CSVAGGETKNIQYF
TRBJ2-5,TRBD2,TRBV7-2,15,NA,TGTGCCAGCAGCGGGGGGCTAGCGGGCCGAGAGACCCAGTACTTC,CASSGGLAGRETQYF
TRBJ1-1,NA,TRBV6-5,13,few,TGTGCCAGCAGTTACGAACGAGGCACTGAAGCTTTCTTT,CASSYERGTEAFF
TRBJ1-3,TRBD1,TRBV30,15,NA,TGTGCCTGGAGTGGGGACAGTTACTCTGGAAACACCATATATTTT,CAWSGDSYSGNTIYF
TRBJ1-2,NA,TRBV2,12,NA,TGTGCCAGCAGGGGGGACGGTTATGGCTACACCTTC,CASRGDGYGYTF
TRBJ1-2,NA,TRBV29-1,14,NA,TGCAGCGTTGAAGATGTGGGGGCCGGAGGTGGCTACACCTTC,CSVEDVGAGGGYTF
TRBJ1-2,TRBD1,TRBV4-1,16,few,TGCGCCAGCAGCCAGACCACAGGGGGCGATTCCTATGGCTACACCTTC,CASSQTTGGDSYGYTF
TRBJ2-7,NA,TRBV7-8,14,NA,TGTGCCAGCAGCTTAGAGGGGGGATACTACGAGCAGTACTTC,CASSLEGGYYEQYF
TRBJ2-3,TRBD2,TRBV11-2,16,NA,TGTGCCAGCCTCCCGAATCGGCGGGGGTACACAGATACGCAGTATTTT,CASLPNRRGYTDTQYF
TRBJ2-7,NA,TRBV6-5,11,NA,TGTGCCAGCAGTTACTTAGGGATAGAGTACTTC,CASSYLGIEYF
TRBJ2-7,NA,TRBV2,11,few,TGTGCCAGCAGTCCCGCCTACGAGCAGTACTTC,CASSPAYEQYF
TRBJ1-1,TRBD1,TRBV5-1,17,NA,TGCGCCAGCAGCTCTCGGACAGGGGGAACTCGGTGGACTGAAGCTTTCTTT,CASSSRTGGTRWTEAFF
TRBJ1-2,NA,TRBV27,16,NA,TGTGCCAGCAGTTTAAGGGGCGCCGGAATCAACTATGGCTACACCTTC,CASSLRGAGINYGYTF
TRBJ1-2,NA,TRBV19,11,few,TGTGCCACCCGAGGGGGGGTAAGCTACACCTTC,CATRGGVSYTF
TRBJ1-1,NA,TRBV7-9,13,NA,TGTGCCAGCAGCTTGGCGCCGAACACTGAAGCTTTCTTT,CASSLAPNTEAFF
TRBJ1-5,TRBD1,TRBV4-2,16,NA,TGTGCCAGCAGCCAAGGGGAGGGACAGGGCAATCAGCCCCAGCATTTT,CASSQGEGQGNQPQHF